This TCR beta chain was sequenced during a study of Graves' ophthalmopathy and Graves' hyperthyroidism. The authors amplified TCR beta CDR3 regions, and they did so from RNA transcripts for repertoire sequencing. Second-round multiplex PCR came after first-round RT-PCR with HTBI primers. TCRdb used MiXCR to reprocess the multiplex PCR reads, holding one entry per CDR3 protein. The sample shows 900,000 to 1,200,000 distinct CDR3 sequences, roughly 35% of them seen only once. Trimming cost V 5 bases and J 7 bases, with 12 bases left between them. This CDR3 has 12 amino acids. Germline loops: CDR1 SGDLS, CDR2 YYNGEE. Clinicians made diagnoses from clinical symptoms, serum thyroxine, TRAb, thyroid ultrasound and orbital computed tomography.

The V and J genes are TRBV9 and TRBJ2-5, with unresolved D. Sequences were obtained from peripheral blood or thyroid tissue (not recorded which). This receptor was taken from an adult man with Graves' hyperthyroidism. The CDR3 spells CASSGDGRTQYF. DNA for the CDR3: TGTGCCAGCAGTGGTGACGGGCGGACCCAGTACTTC.